The clone carrying this T cell receptor (beta chain) has ten or more counts. Its antigen is unidentified. These data originate in a study of read filtering for tumor transcriptome and immune sequencing. About the study: R-ISS stage counts were 8 or 9 for I, around 17 for II, about seven for III. Per sample, TCR-region reads ranged about 4.05 to 11 million by IR-seq, roughly 75 to 1273 by RNA-seq. Study findings and constraints: Compared with RNA-seq, IR-seq gave much higher clonotype depth and reliability. Without single-read clonotypes, shared clonotype proportions correlated more between IR-seq and RNA-seq.

This library used approximately 370 ng RNA and molecular barcoded adaptors spanning alpha/delta and beta/gamma chains. TCRdb redid the calling of the reads with MiXCR, one entry per CDR3 protein. The table lists roughly 93,000 distinct CDR3 sequences, 20% to 25% of them singletons. Sequencing was done on a sample of a population of CD138-negative cells sorted from bone marrow. This TCR came from a donor older than 35 with multiple myeloma.

The CDR3 coding sequence is TGCGCCAGCAGCGTGACCGGGACAGGGGCTAGCGGCTACACCTTC. Its translation: CASSVTGTGASGYTF. The gene calls are TRBV5-1 and TRBJ1-2, with TRBD1 identical over 10 bases. The CDR3 contains 15 residues. The trim removed 4 bases at V and 8 bases at J, leaving 11 bases unmatched. Germline V gives CDR1 SGHRS, CDR2 YFSETQ.